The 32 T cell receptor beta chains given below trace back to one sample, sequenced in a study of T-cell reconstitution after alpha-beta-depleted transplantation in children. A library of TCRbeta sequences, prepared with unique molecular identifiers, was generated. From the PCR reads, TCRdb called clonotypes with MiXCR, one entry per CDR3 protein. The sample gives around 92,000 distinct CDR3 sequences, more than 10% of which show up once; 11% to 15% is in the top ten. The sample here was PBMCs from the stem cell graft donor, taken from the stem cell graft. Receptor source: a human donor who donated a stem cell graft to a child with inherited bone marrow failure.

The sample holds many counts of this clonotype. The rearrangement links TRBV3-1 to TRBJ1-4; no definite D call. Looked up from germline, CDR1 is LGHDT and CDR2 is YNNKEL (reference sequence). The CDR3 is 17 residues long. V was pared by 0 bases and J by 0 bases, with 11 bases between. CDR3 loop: CASSQDAGHATNEKLFF. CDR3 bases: TGTGCCAGCAGCCAAGATGCCGGGCACGCAACTAATGAAAAACTGTTTTTT.

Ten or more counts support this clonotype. CDR3 amino acids: CASSRGQGETQYF. For the CDR3, the DNA is TGCGCCAGCAGTCGAGGACAGGGCGAGACCCAGTACTTC. This chain joins TRBV5-1 and TRBJ2-5, with 8 bases lining up with TRBD1. In germline, CDR1 is SGHRS, CDR2 YFSETQ. V was pared by 5 bases and J by 5 bases, with 5 bases of the junction left unmatched. This CDR3 is built from 13 residues. Drawing the rest from reference TRBV5-1 and TRBJ2-5, the complete variable domain is KAGVTQTPRYLIKTRGQQVTLSCSPISGHRSVSWYQQTPGQGLQFLFEYFSETQRNKGNFPGRFSGRQFSNSRSEMNVSTLELGDSALYLCASSRGQGETQYFGPGTRLLVL.

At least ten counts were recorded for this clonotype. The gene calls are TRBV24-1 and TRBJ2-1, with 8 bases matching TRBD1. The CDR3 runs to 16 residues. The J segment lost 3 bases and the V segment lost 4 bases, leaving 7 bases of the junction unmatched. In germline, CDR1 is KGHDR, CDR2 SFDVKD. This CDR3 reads CATSDHPGTGYNEQFF. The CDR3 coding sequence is TGTGCCACCAGTGACCACCCCGGGACAGGCTACAATGAGCAGTTCTTC.

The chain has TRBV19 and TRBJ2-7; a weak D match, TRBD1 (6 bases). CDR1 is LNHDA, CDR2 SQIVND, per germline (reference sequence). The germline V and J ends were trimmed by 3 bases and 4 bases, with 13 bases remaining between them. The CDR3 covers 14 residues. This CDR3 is CASSIHQGPYEQYF. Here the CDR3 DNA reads TGTGCCAGTAGTATCCATCAGGGGCCTTACGAGCAGTACTTC.

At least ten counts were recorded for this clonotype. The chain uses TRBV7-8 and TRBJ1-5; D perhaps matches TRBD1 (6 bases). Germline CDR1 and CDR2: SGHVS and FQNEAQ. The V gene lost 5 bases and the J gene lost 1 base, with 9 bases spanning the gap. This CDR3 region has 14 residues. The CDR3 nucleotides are TGTGCCAGCAGCGAGGGGGGGAGCAATCAGCCCCAGCATTTT. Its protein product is CASSEGGSNQPQHF. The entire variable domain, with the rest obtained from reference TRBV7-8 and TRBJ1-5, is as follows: GAGVSQSPRYKVAKRGQDVALRCDPISGHVSLFWYQQALGQGPEFLTYFQNEAQLDKSGLPSDRFFAERPEGSVSTLKIQRTQQEDSAVYLCASSEGGSNQPQHFGDGTRLSIL.

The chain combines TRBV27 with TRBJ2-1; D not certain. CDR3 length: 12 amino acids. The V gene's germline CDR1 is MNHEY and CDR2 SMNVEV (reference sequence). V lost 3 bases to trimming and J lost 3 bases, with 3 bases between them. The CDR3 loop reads CASSFVYNEQFF. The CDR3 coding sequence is TGTGCCAGCAGTTTTGTCTACAATGAGCAGTTCTTC.

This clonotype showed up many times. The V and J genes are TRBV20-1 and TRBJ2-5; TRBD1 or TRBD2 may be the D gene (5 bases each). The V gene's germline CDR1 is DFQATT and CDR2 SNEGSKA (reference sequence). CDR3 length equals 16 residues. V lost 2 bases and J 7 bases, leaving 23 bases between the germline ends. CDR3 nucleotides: TGCAGTGCTAGACCCTCCGGGACCTCCACACTCGGGACCCAGTACTTC. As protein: CSARPSGTSTLGTQYF.

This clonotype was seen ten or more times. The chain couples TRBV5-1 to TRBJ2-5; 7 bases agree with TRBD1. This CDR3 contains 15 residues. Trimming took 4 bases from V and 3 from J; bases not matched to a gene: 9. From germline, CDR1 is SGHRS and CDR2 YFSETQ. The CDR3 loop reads CASSLRQGLEETQYF. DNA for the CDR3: TGCGCCAGCAGCCTACGACAGGGTCTTGAAGAGACCCAGTACTTC.

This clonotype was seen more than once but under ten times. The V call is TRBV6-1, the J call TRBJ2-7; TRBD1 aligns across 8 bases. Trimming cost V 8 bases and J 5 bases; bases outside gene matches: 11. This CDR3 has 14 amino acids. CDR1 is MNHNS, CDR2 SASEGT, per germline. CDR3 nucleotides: TGTGCCAGCTGCAATCCCGGGACAGGCAACGAGCAGTACTTC. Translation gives CASCNPGTGNEQYF.

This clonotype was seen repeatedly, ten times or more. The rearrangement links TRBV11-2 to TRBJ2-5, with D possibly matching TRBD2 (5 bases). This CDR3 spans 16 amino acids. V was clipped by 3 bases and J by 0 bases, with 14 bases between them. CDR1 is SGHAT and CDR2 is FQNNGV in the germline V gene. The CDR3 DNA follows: TGTGCCAGCAGCTTCCTAGCAGCCAATTACCAAGAGACCCAGTACTTC. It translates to CASSFLAANYQETQYF. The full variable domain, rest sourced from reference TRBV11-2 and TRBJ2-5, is EAGVAQSPRYKIIEKRQSVAFWCNPISGHATLYWYQQILGQGPKLLIQFQNNGVVDDSQLPKDRFSAERLKGVDSTLKIQPAKLEDSAVYLCASSFLAANYQETQYFGPGTRLLVL.

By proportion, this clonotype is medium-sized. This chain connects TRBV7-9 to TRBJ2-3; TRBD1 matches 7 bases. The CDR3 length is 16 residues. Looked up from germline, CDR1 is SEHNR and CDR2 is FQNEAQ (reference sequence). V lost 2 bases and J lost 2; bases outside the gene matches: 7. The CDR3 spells CASSLSQGYFTDTQYF. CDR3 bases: TGTGCCAGCAGCTTATCACAGGGGTATTTCACAGATACGCAGTATTTT.

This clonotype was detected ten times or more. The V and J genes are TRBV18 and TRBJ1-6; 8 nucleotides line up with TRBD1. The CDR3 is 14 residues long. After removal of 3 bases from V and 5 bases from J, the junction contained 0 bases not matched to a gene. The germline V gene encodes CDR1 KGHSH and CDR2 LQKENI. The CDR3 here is CASSPGQDNSPLHF. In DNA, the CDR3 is TGTGCCAGCTCACCGGGACAGGATAATTCACCCCTCCACTTT. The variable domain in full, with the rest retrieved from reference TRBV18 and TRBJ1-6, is NAGVMQNPRHLVRRRGQEARLRCSPMKGHSHVYWYRQLPEEGLKFMVYLQKENIIDESGMPKERFSAEFPKEGPSILRIQQVVRGDSAAYFCASSPGQDNSPLHFGNGTRLTVT.

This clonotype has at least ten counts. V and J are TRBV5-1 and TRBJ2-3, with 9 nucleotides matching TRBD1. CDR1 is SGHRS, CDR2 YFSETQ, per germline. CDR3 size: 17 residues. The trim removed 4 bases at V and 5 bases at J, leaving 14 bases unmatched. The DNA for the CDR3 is TGCGCCAGCAGCCGGGGAAGCGGGACAGGGCCCGTAGATACGCAGTATTTT. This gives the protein CASSRGSGTGPVDTQYF. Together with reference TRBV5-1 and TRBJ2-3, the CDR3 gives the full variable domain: KAGVTQTPRYLIKTRGQQVTLSCSPISGHRSVSWYQQTPGQGLQFLFEYFSETQRNKGNFPGRFSGRQFSNSRSEMNVSTLELGDSALYLCASSRGSGTGPVDTQYFGPGTRLTVL.

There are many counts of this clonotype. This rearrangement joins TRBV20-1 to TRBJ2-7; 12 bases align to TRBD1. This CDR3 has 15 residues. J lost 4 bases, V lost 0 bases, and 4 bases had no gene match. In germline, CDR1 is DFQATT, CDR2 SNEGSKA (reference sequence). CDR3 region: CSARDRDRGRYEQYF. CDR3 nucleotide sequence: TGCAGTGCTAGAGACCGGGACAGGGGGCGATACGAGCAGTACTTC.

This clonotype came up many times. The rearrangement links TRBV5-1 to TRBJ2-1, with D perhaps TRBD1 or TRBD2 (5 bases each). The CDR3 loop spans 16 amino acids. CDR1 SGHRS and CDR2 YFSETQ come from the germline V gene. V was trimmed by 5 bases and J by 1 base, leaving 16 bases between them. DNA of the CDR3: TGCGCCAGCAGGAAGAGTGTTGGGGGATCCTACAATGAGCAGTTCTTC. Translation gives CASRKSVGGSYNEQFF.

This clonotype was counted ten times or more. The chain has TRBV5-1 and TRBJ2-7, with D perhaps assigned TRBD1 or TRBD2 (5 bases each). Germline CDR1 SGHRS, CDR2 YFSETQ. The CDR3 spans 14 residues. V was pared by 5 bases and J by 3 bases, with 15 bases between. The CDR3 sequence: CASRISGPYYEQYF. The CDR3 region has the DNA TGCGCCAGCAGGATTTCGGGACCGTACTACGAGCAGTACTTC.

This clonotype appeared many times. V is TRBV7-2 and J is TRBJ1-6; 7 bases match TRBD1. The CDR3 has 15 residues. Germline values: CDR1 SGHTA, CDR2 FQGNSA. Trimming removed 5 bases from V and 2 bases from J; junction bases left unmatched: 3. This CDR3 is CASSPGTAYNSPLHF. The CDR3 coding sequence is TGTGCCAGCAGCCCCGGGACAGCCTATAATTCACCCCTCCACTTT. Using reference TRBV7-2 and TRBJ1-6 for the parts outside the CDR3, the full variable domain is GAGVSQSPSNKVTEKGKDVELRCDPISGHTALYWYRQSLGQGLEFLIYFQGNSAPDKSGLPSDRFSAERTGGSVSTLTIQRTQQEDSAVYLCASSPGTAYNSPLHFGNGTRLTVT.

The CDR3 sequence is CASSRSGNSYEQYF. As DNA, the CDR3 is TGTGCCAGCAGTCGCAGCGGGAATTCCTACGAGCAGTACTTC. J is TRBJ2-7 and V is TRBV6-1; TRBD2 matches at 7 bases. Germline V gene lookup returns CDR1 MNHNS and CDR2 SASEGT. The V and J ends lost 5 bases and 1 base, in that order; junction bases with no gene match: 5. CDR3 length equals 14 residues.

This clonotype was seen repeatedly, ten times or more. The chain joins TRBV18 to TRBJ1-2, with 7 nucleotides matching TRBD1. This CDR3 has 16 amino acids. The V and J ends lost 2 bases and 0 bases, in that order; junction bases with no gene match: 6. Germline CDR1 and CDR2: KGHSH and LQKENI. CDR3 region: CASSPGRDRANYGYTF. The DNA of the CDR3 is TGTGCCAGCTCACCAGGGCGGGACAGAGCTAACTATGGCTACACCTTC.

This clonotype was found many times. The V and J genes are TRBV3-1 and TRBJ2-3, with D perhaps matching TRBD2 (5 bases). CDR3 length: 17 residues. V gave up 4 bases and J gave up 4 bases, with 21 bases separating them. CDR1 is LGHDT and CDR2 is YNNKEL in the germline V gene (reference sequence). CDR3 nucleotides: TGTGCCAGCAGCCTAAGGACTCGGGTACATGGTGCAGATACGCAGTATTTT. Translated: CASSLRTRVHGADTQYF.

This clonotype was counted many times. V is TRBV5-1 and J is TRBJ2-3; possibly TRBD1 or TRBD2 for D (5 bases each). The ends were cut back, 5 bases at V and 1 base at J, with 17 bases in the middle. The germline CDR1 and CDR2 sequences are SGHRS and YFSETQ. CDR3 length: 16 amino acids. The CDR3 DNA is TGCGCCAGCAGGAGTGACCGGGACGGAGGCACAGATACGCAGTATTTT. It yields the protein CASRSDRDGGTDTQYF.

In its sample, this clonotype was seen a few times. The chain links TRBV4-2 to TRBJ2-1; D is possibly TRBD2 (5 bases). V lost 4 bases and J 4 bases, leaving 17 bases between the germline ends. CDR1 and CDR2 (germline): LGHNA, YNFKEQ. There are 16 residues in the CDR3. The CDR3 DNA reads TGTGCCAGCAGCCTCGGGGTCCGGAGAATATACAATGAGCAGTTCTTC. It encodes CASSLGVRRIYNEQFF.

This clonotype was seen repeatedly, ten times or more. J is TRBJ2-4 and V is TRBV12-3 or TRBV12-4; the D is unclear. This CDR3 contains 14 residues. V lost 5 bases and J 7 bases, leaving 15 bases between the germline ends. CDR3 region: CASSPQTYFNIQYF. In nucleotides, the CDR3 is TGTGCCAGCAGTCCCCAGACCTATTTTAACATTCAGTACTTC.

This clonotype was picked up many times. For the CDR3, the DNA is TGTGCCAGCACCCTCTTTCAGGGGGCCGGTGATGAAAAACTGTTTTTT. It encodes CASTLFQGAGDEKLFF. The chain combines TRBV12-3 or TRBV12-4 with TRBJ1-4; TRBD1 matches 8 bases. The V gene end was trimmed by 7 bases and the J gene end by 6 bases; junction bases not matched to a gene: 13. The CDR3 contains 16 residues.

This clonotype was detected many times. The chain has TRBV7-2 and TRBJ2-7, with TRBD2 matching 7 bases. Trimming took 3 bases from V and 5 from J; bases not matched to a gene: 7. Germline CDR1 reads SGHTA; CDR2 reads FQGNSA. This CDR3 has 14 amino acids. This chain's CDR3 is CASSFSGLNHEQYF. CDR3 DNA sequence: TGTGCCAGCAGCTTTAGCGGGTTGAACCACGAGCAGTACTTC.

The CDR3, as DNA: TGTGCCAGCAGCTTGGAGACAGGGGGAGCCTTCGAGCAGTACTTC. Translating gives CASSLETGGAFEQYF. The V call is TRBV5-6, the J call TRBJ2-7, with 9 bases fitting TRBD1. CDR3 length equals 15 residues. V shed 0 bases, J shed 6 bases, and the junction held 7 bases outside the gene matches. Germline V gene data show CDR1 as SGHDT and CDR2 as YYEEEE. Full variable domain (outside the CDR3, taken from reference TRBV5-6 and TRBJ2-7): DAGVTQSPTHLIKTRGQQVTLRCSPKSGHDTVSWYQQALGQGPQFIFQYYEEEERQRGNFPDRFSGHQFPNYSSELNVNALLLGDSALYLCASSLETGGAFEQYFGPGTRLTVT.

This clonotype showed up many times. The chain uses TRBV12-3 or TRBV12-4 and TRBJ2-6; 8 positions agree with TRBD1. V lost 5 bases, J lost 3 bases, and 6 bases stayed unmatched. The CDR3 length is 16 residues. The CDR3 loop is CASSMTGVRGANVLTF. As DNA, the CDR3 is TGTGCCAGCAGTATGACAGGGGTTCGTGGGGCCAACGTCCTGACTTTC.

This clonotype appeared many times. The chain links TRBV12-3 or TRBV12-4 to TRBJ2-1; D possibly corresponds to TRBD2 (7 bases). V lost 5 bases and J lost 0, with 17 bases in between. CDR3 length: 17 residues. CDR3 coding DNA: TGTGCCAGCAGTCGCGGAGAGGGGGGGGGCTCCTACAATGAGCAGTTCTTC. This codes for CASSRGEGGGSYNEQFF.

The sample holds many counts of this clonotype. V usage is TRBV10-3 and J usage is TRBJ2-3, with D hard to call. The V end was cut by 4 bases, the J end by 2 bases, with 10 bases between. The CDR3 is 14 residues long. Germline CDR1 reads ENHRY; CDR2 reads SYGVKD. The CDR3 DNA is TGTGCCATCAGTGCGAGCGAGAACACAGATACGCAGTATTTT. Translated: CAISASENTDTQYF.

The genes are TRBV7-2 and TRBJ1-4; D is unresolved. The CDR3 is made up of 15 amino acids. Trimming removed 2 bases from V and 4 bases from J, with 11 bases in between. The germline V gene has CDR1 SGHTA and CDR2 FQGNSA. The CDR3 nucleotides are TGTGCCAGCAGCTTACTGGCCGGATATAATGAAAAACTGTTTTTT. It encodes CASSLLAGYNEKLFF.

The CDR3 is CASSLDGGDLETQYF. The CDR3 DNA is TGCGCCAGCAGCTTGGACGGGGGGGATCTGGAGACCCAGTACTTC. The genes are TRBV5-1 and TRBJ2-5; 8 nucleotides agree with TRBD2. The V gene's germline CDR1 is SGHRS and CDR2 YFSETQ. J lost 5 bases, V lost 0 bases, and 6 bases had no gene match. The CDR3 covers 15 residues.

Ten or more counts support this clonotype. CDR3 loop: CSVEDRADSAFF. CDR3 in DNA: TGCAGCGTTGAAGATCGTGCGGACTCGGCTTTCTTT. J is TRBJ1-1 and V is TRBV29-1, with unresolved D. CDR1 and CDR2 (germline): SQVTM, ANQGSEA. The CDR3 is 12 amino acids. With 0 bases removed from V and 11 bases from J, the gap between germline ends came to 13 bases.